The clone carrying this TCR beta chain was seen only a few times. The antigen is unknown. The entry originates in a study of spatial heterogeneity in lung cancer. Study-level findings and limits: The study found ubiquitous expanded tumor TCRs in blood more at resection than follow-up.

Germline CDR1 reads SEHNR; CDR2 reads FQNEAQ (reference sequence). This CDR3 spans 16 amino acids. Trimming cost V 10 bases and J 0 bases, with 18 bases left between them. The time point was: sample taken at primary tumor resection. Unsorted tumor, nontumor lung tissue or cryopreserved PBMC supplied the whole RNA. TCRdb used MiXCR to reprocess the 5' RACE reads, holding one entry per CDR3 protein. The sample has 30,000 to 45,000 distinct CDR3 sequences, 7.5% to 8% seen once. This chain connects TRBV7-9 to TRBJ2-2, with D possibly matching TRBD2 (5 bases). The material sequenced was PBMCs, taken at surgery. This TCR derives from a male donor with early-stage non-small cell lung cancer. The CDR3 DNA sequence: TGTGCCACCGACCCAGAGGGCGCGACGAACACCGGGGAGCTGTTTTTT. Translated: CATDPEGATNTGELFF. Supplemented by reference TRBV7-9 and TRBJ2-2, the full variable domain reads DTGVSQNPRHKITKRGQNVTFRCDPISEHNRLYWYRQTLGQGPEFLTYFQNEAQLEKSRLLSDRFSAERPKGSFSTLEIQRTEQGDSAMYLCATDPEGATNTGELFFGEGSRLTVL.